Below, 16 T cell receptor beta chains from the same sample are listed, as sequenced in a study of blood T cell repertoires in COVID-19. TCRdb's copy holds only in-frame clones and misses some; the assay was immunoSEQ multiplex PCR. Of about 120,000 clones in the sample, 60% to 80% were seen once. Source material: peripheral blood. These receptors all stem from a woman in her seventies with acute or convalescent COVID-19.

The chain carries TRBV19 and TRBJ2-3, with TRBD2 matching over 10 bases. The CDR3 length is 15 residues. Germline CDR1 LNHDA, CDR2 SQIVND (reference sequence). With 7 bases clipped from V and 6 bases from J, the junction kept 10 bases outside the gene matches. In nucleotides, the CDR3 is TGTGCCAGTAAACAAAAGCGGGGGGGCGAGGATACGCAGTATTTT. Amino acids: CASKQKRGGEDTQYF.

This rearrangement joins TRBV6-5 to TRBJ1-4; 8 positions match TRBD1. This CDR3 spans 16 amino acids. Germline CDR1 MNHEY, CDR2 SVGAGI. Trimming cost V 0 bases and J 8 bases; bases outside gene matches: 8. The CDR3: CASSYSGQVWGEKLFF. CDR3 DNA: TGTGCCAGCAGTTACTCGGGACAGGTCTGGGGGGAAAAACTGTTTTTT.

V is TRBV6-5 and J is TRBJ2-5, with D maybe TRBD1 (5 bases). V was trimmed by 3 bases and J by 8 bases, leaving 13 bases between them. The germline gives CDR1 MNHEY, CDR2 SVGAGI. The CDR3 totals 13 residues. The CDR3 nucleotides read TGTGCCAGCAGTTATTGGCAGGGCGAAACCCAGTACTTC. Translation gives CASSYWQGETQYF.

The CDR3 loop is CASSQAPGGGYGYTF. The CDR3 region has the DNA TGCGCCAGCAGCCAAGCCCCAGGGGGTGGGTATGGCTACACCTTC. The V and J genes are TRBV4-3 and TRBJ1-2, with TRBD1 matching over 7 bases. V lost 1 base, J lost 5 bases, and 7 bases stayed unmatched. Germline V lookup: CDR1 LGHNA, CDR2 YSLEER. This CDR3 is 15 amino acids long.

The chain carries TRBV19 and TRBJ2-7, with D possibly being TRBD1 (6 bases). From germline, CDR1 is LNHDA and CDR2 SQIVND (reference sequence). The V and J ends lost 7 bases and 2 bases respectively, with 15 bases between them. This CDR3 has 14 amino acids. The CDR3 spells CASTSPGTTYEQYF. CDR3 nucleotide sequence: TGTGCCAGTACCTCACCCGGGACAACCTACGAGCAGTACTTC. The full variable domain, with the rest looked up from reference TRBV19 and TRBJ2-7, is DGGITQSPKYLFRKEGQNVTLSCEQNLNHDAMYWYRQDPGQGLRLIYYSQIVNDFQKGDIAEGYSVSREKKESFPLTVTSAQKNPTAFYLCASTSPGTTYEQYFGPGTRLTVT.

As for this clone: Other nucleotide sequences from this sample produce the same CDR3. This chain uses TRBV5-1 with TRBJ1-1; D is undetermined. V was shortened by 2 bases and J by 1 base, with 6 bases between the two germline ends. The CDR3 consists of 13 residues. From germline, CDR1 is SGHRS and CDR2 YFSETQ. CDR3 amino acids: CASSFRGNTEAFF. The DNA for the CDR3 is TGCGCCAGCAGCTTCCGGGGGAACACTGAAGCTTTCTTT.

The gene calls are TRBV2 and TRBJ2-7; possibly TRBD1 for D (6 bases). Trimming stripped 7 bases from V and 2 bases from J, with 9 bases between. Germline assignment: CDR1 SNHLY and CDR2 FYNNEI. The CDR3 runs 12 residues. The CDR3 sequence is CASNDRPYEQYF. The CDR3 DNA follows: TGTGCCAGCAATGACAGGCCCTACGAGCAGTACTTC.

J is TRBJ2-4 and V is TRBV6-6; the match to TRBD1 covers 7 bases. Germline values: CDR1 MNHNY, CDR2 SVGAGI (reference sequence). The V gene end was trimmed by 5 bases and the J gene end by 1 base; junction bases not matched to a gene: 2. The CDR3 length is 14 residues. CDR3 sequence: CASSQTGAKNIQYF. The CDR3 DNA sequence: TGTGCCAGCAGTCAGACAGGGGCCAAAAACATTCAGTACTTC.

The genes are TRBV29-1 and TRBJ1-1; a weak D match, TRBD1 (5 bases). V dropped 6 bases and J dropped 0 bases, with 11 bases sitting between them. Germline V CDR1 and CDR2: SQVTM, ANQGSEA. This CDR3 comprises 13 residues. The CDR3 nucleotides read TGCAGCGTAGATCAGGGAATGAACACTGAAGCTTTCTTT. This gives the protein CSVDQGMNTEAFF.

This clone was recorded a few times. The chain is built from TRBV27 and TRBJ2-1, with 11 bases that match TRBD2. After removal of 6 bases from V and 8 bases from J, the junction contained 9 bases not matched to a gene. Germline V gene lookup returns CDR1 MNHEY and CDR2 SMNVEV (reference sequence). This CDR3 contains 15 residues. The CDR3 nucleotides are TGTGCCAGCAGGGTGACTAGCGGGGCGACTTATGAGCAGTTCTTC. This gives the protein CASRVTSGATYEQFF.

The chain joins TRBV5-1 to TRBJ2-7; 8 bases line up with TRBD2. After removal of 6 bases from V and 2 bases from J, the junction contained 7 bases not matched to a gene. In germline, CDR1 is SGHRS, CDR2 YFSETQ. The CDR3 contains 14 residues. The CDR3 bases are TGCGCCAGCAACCCGGGACTAGGGACCTACGAGCAGTACTTC. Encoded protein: CASNPGLGTYEQYF. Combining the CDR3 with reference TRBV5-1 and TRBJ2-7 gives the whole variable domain KAGVTQTPRYLIKTRGQQVTLSCSPISGHRSVSWYQQTPGQGLQFLFEYFSETQRNKGNFPGRFSGRQFSNSRSEMNVSTLELGDSALYLCASNPGLGTYEQYFGPGTRLTVT.

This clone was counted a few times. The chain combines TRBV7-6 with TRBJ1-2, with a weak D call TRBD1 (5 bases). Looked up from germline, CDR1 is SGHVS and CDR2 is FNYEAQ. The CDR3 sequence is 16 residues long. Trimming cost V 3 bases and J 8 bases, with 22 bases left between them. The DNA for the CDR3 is TGTGCCAGCAGCTTGTACCTTTCCGCTGCAGGGAACGGCTACACCTTC. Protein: CASSLYLSAAGNGYTF.

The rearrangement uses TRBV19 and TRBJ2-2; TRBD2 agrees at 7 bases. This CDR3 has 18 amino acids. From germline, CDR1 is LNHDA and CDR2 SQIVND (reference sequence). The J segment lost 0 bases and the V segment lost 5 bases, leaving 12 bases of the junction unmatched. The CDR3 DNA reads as TGTGCCAGTAGTCCTCACCACCCGGGGGGAGCGAACACCGGGGAGCTGTTTTTT. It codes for CASSPHHPGGANTGELFF.

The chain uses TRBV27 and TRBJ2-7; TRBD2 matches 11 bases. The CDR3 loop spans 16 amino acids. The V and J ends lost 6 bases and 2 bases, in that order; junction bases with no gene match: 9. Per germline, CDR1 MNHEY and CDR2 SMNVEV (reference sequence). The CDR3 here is CASRNKTSGVAYEQYF. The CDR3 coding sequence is TGTGCCAGCAGAAATAAGACTAGCGGGGTTGCCTACGAGCAGTACTTC.

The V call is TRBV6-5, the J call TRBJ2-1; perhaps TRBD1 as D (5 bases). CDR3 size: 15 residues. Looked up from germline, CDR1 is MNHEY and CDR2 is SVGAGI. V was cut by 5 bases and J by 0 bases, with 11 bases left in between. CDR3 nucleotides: TGTGCCAGCAGTCCTACAGGAAGCTCCTACAATGAGCAGTTCTTC. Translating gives CASSPTGSSYNEQFF.

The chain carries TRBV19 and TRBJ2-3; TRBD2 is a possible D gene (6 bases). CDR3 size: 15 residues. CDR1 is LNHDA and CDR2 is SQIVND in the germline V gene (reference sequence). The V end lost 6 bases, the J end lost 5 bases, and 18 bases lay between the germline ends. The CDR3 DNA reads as TGTGCCAGTAGCTACCGGGACTTACCCCTAGATACGCAGTATTTT. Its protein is CASSYRDLPLDTQYF.